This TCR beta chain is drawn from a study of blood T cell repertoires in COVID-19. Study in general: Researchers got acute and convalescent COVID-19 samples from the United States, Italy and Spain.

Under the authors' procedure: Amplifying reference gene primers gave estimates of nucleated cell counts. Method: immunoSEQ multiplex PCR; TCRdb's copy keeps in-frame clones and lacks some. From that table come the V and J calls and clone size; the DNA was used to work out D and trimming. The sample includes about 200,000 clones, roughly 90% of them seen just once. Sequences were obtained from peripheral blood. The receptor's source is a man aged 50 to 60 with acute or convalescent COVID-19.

CDR3 bases: TGTGCCAGCAGTTTCGCGGGATACCAGCCCCAGCATTTT. It translates to CASSFAGYQPQHF. V usage is TRBV12-3 or TRBV12-4 and J usage is TRBJ1-5, with unresolved D. CDR3 length: 13 amino acids. V shed 3 bases and J shed 7 bases, with 10 bases lying between them.